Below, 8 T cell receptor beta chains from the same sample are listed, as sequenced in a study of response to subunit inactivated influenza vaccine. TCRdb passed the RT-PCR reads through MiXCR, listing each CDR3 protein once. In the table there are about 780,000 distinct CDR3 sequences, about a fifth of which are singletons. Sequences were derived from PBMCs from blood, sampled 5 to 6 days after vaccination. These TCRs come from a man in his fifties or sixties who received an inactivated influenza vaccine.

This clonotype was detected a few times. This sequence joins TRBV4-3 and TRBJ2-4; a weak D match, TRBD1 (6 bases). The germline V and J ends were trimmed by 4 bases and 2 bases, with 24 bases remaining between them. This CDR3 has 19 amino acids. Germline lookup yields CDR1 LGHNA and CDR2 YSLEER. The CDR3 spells CASSPETGRRWGTKNIQYF. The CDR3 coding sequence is TGCGCCAGCAGCCCCGAGACAGGACGCCGGTGGGGGACCAAAAACATTCAGTACTTC.

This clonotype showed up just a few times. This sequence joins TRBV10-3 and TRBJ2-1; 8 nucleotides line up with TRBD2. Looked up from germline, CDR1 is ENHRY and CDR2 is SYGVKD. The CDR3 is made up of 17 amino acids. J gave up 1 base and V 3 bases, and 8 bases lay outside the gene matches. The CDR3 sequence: CAISDPGLAGSYNEQFF. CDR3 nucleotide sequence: TGTGCCATCAGTGACCCTGGACTAGCCGGTTCCTACAATGAGCAGTTCTTC.

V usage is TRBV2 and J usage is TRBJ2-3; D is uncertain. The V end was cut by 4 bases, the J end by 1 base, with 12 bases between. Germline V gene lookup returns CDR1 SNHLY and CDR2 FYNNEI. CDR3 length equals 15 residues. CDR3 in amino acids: CASSAATQGTDTQYF. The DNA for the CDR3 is TGTGCCAGCAGTGCAGCGACTCAGGGCACAGATACGCAGTATTTT.

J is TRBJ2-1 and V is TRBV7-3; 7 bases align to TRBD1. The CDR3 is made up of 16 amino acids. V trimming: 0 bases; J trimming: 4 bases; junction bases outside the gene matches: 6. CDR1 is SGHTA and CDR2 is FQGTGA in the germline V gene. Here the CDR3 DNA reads TGTGCCAGCAGCTTAACGCGTGGGACAGCTTACAATGAGCAGTTCTTC. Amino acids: CASSLTRGTAYNEQFF.

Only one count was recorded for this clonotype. CDR3 in amino acids: CASSLEDRGGETQYF. The CDR3 bases are TGTGCCAGCAGCTTGGAGGACAGGGGCGGCGAGACCCAGTACTTC. The chain is built from TRBV7-2 and TRBJ2-5; 9 bases fit TRBD1. Germline V gene data show CDR1 as SGHTA and CDR2 as FQGNSA. J lost 5 bases, V lost 3 bases, and 7 bases had no gene match. The CDR3 spans 15 residues.

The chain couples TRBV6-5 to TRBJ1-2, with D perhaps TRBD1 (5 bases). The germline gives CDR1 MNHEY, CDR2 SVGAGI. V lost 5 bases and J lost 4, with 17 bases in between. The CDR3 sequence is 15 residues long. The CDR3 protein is CASSNTGTLGYGYTF. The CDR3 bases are TGTGCCAGCAGTAACACCGGGACGTTGGGCTATGGCTACACCTTC.

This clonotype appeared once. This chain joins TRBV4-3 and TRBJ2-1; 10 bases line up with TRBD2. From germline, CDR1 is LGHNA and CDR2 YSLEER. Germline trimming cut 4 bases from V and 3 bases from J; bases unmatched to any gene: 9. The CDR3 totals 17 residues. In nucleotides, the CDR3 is TGCGCCAGCAGCCCACACCGGACTAGCGGCAACTACAATGAGCAGTTCTTC. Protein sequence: CASSPHRTSGNYNEQFF.

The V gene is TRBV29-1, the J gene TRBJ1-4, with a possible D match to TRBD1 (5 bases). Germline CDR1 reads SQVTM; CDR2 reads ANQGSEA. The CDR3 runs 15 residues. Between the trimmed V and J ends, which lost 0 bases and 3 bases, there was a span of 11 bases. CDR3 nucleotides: TGCAGCGTTGAAGATCTACAGGCCCCTAATGAAAAACTGTTTTTT. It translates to CSVEDLQAPNEKLFF. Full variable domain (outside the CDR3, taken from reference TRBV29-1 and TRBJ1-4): SAVISQKPSRDICQRGTSLTIQCQVDSQVTMMFWYRQQPGQSLTLIATANQGSEATYESGFVIDKFPISRPNLTFSTLTVSNMSPEDSSIYLCSVEDLQAPNEKLFFGSGTQLSVL.